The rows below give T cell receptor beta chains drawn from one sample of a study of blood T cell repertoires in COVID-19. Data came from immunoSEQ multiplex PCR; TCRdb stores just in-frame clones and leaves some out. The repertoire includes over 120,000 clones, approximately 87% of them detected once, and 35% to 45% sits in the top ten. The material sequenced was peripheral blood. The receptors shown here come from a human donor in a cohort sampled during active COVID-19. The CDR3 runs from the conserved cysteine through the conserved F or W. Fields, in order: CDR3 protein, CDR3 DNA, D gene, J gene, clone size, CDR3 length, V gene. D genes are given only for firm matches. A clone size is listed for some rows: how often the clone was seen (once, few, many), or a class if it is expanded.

CDR3 protein: CSVVGGGGAYEQFF
CDR3 DNA: TGCAGCGTTGTGGGAGGCGGGGGGGCATACGAGCAGTTCTTC
D gene: TRBD2
J gene: TRBJ2-1
clone size: .
CDR3 length: 14
V gene: TRBV29-1

CDR3 protein: CAWSSGRSGANVLTF
CDR3 DNA: TGTGCCTGGAGTTCGGGAAGATCTGGGGCCAACGTCCTGACTTTC
D gene: .
J gene: TRBJ2-6
clone size: .
CDR3 length: 15
V gene: TRBV30

CDR3 protein: CASSPDRNYGYTF
CDR3 DNA: TGTGCCAGCAGCCCGGACAGGAACTATGGCTACACCTTC
D gene: TRBD1
J gene: TRBJ1-2
clone size: .
CDR3 length: 13
V gene: TRBV7-3

CDR3 protein: CASNSLASRGGYTF
CDR3 DNA: TGTGCCAGCAACTCCCTCGCTTCCCGCGGCGGCTACACCTTC
D gene: .
J gene: TRBJ1-2
clone size: .
CDR3 length: 14
V gene: TRBV5-6

CDR3 protein: CASSSRRTARTSGNTIYF
CDR3 DNA: TGTGCCAGCAGCTCCCGGAGGACAGCCAGAACCTCTGGAAACACCATATATTTT
D gene: .
J gene: TRBJ1-3
clone size: .
CDR3 length: 18
V gene: TRBV7-8

CDR3 protein: CASRMTNNYGYTF
CDR3 DNA: TGTGCCAGCAGGATGACAAATAACTATGGCTACACCTTC
D gene: .
J gene: TRBJ1-2
clone size: .
CDR3 length: 13
V gene: TRBV6-5

CDR3 protein: CARSPTRAQGNQPQHF
CDR3 DNA: TGTGCCAGAAGCCCGACGCGGGCCCAGGGCAATCAGCCCCAGCATTTT
D gene: .
J gene: TRBJ1-5
clone size: few
CDR3 length: 16
V gene: TRBV5-3

CDR3 protein: CASGPGQISTDTQYF
CDR3 DNA: TGTGCCAGCGGCCCGGGACAAATCAGCACAGATACGCAGTATTTT
D gene: .
J gene: TRBJ2-3
clone size: .
CDR3 length: 15
V gene: TRBV6-2/TRBV6-3

CDR3 protein: CASSPNAMSGTGYTF
CDR3 DNA: TGTGCCAGCAGCCCTAACGCAATGTCCGGGACAGGCTACACCTTC
D gene: .
J gene: TRBJ1-2
clone size: .
CDR3 length: 15
V gene: TRBV9

CDR3 protein: CASSFGMVWTGGNGYTF
CDR3 DNA: TGTGCCAGCAGCTTTGGAATGGTGTGGACAGGGGGAAATGGCTACACCTTC
D gene: TRBD1
J gene: TRBJ1-2
clone size: .
CDR3 length: 17
V gene: TRBV11-3

CDR3 protein: CASSQGPGSDYGYTF
CDR3 DNA: TGTGCCAGCAGCCAAGGGCCAGGGTCCGACTATGGCTACACCTTC
D gene: .
J gene: TRBJ1-2
clone size: .
CDR3 length: 15
V gene: TRBV3-1/TRBV3-2

CDR3 protein: CASSTHRDGYTF
CDR3 DNA: TGTGCCAGCAGCACCCACAGGGATGGCTACACCTTC
D gene: .
J gene: TRBJ1-2
clone size: .
CDR3 length: 12
V gene: TRBV7-8

CDR3 protein: CATSRAGGYGYTF
CDR3 DNA: TGTGCCACCAGTAGGGCGGGAGGCTATGGCTACACCTTC
D gene: .
J gene: TRBJ1-2
clone size: .
CDR3 length: 13
V gene: TRBV24-1

CDR3 protein: CASSSLTTGEETQYF
CDR3 DNA: TGTGCCAGCAGCTCCCTAACAACAGGCGAAGAGACCCAGTACTTC
D gene: .
J gene: TRBJ2-5
clone size: .
CDR3 length: 15
V gene: TRBV5-4

CDR3 protein: CASQKDRFIAEAFF
CDR3 DNA: TGTGCCAGCCAGAAAGACAGGTTTATCGCTGAAGCTTTCTTT
D gene: .
J gene: TRBJ1-1
clone size: .
CDR3 length: 14
V gene: TRBV7-2

CDR3 protein: CASSLGGTNQPQHF
CDR3 DNA: TGTGCCAGCAGCCTAGGGGGAACCAATCAGCCCCAGCATTTT
D gene: .
J gene: TRBJ1-5
clone size: .
CDR3 length: 14
V gene: TRBV5-4

CDR3 protein: CASSRGLDQPQHF
CDR3 DNA: TGTGCCAGCTCTCGAGGTCTGGATCAGCCCCAGCATTTT
D gene: .
J gene: TRBJ1-5
clone size: .
CDR3 length: 13
V gene: TRBV18

CDR3 protein: CASSEGRDPRSPLHF
CDR3 DNA: TGTGCCAGCAGTGAAGGCAGGGATCCTCGTTCACCCCTCCACTTT
D gene: .
J gene: TRBJ1-6
clone size: many
CDR3 length: 15
V gene: TRBV2

CDR3 protein: CASSETGTTTDTQYF
CDR3 DNA: TGTGCCAGCAGCGAAACCGGGACTACCACAGATACGCAGTATTTT
D gene: TRBD2
J gene: TRBJ2-3
clone size: .
CDR3 length: 15
V gene: TRBV7-3

CDR3 protein: CASNVYRDGKNIQYF
CDR3 DNA: TGTGCCAGCAACGTCTACAGGGACGGCAAAAACATTCAGTACTTC
D gene: .
J gene: TRBJ2-4
clone size: once
CDR3 length: 15
V gene: TRBV28

CDR3 protein: CAWSSRGTEAFF
CDR3 DNA: TGTGCCTGGAGTAGCCGAGGGACTGAAGCTTTCTTT
D gene: .
J gene: TRBJ1-1
clone size: .
CDR3 length: 12
V gene: TRBV30

CDR3 protein: CASSIGQEAFF
CDR3 DNA: TGTGCCAGTAGTATAGGACAGGAAGCTTTCTTT
D gene: .
J gene: TRBJ1-1
clone size: .
CDR3 length: 11
V gene: TRBV19

CDR3 protein: CASSQDEGTSGRNEQFF
CDR3 DNA: TGCGCCAGCAGCCAAGATGAGGGGACTAGCGGGAGGAATGAGCAGTTCTTC
D gene: TRBD2
J gene: TRBJ2-1
clone size: .
CDR3 length: 17
V gene: TRBV4-1

CDR3 protein: CASSLVAGRNTEAFF
CDR3 DNA: TGCGCCAGCAGCTTGGTGGCGGGGAGGAACACTGAAGCTTTCTTT
D gene: .
J gene: TRBJ1-1
clone size: .
CDR3 length: 15
V gene: TRBV5-1

CDR3 protein: CASKDSSSSYNEQFF
CDR3 DNA: TGTGCCAGCAAGGACTCCTCGAGCTCCTACAATGAGCAGTTCTTC
D gene: .
J gene: TRBJ2-1
clone size: .
CDR3 length: 15
V gene: TRBV6-6

CDR3 protein: CASSSSLAPEVDTQYF
CDR3 DNA: TGTGCCAGCAGTTCCTCACTAGCCCCAGAGGTAGATACGCAGTATTTT
D gene: .
J gene: TRBJ2-3
clone size: .
CDR3 length: 16
V gene: TRBV6-5

CDR3 protein: CATMMRTGVTNSPLHF
CDR3 DNA: TGTGCCACTATGATGAGGACAGGAGTAACTAATTCACCCCTCCACTTT
D gene: TRBD1
J gene: TRBJ1-6
clone size: .
CDR3 length: 16
V gene: TRBV19

CDR3 protein: CASRAVQNTEAFF
CDR3 DNA: TGTGCCAGCAGGGCGGTCCAGAACACTGAAGCTTTCTTT
D gene: .
J gene: TRBJ1-1
clone size: .
CDR3 length: 13
V gene: TRBV6-5

CDR3 protein: CASSMGQGAPGYTF
CDR3 DNA: TGTGCCAGCAGCATGGGACAGGGGGCGCCTGGCTACACCTTC
D gene: TRBD1
J gene: TRBJ1-2
clone size: .
CDR3 length: 14
V gene: TRBV7-2

CDR3 protein: CASSLEVRQPQHF
CDR3 DNA: TGTGCCAGCAGTTTGGAGGTCCGACAGCCCCAGCATTTT
D gene: .
J gene: TRBJ1-5
clone size: .
CDR3 length: 13
V gene: TRBV27

CDR3 protein: CSALAGASYNEQFF
CDR3 DNA: TGCAGCGCATTAGCGGGGGCTTCCTACAATGAGCAGTTCTTC
D gene: TRBD2
J gene: TRBJ2-1
clone size: .
CDR3 length: 14
V gene: TRBV29-1

CDR3 protein: CATSDVGRGRSSYNEQFF
CDR3 DNA: TGTGCCACCAGTGATGTCGGGAGGGGCAGGAGCTCCTACAATGAGCAGTTCTTC
D gene: TRBD2
J gene: TRBJ2-1
clone size: .
CDR3 length: 18
V gene: TRBV24-1

CDR3 protein: CASSSLAATDTQYF
CDR3 DNA: TGTGCCAGCTCTTCCCTAGCGGCGACAGATACGCAGTATTTT
D gene: TRBD2
J gene: TRBJ2-3
clone size: .
CDR3 length: 14
V gene: TRBV25-1

CDR3 protein: CASSLGPAGSTDTQYF
CDR3 DNA: TGTGCCAGCAGCTTAGGGCCAGCGGGGAGCACAGATACGCAGTATTTT
D gene: TRBD2
J gene: TRBJ2-3
clone size: .
CDR3 length: 16
V gene: TRBV11-2

CDR3 protein: CASSRDREIGGYTF
CDR3 DNA: TGTGCCAGTAGTCGGGACAGGGAGATTGGTGGCTACACCTTC
D gene: TRBD1
J gene: TRBJ1-2
clone size: once
CDR3 length: 14
V gene: TRBV19

CDR3 protein: CASSWERGLVSYGYTF
CDR3 DNA: TGTGCCAGCAGCTGGGAGAGAGGGTTGGTATCCTATGGCTACACCTTC
D gene: .
J gene: TRBJ1-2
clone size: .
CDR3 length: 16
V gene: TRBV5-6

CDR3 protein: CASSHRLAEYQETQYF
CDR3 DNA: TGTGCCAGCAGCCATCGACTAGCGGAGTACCAAGAGACCCAGTACTTC
D gene: TRBD2
J gene: TRBJ2-5
clone size: .
CDR3 length: 16
V gene: TRBV3-1/TRBV3-2

CDR3 protein: CASSLGTSVPGELFF
CDR3 DNA: TGCGCCAGCAGCTTGGGTACTTCGGTCCCCGGGGAGCTGTTTTTT
D gene: .
J gene: TRBJ2-2
clone size: .
CDR3 length: 15
V gene: TRBV5-1

CDR3 protein: CGKPITGAGFSQPQHF
CDR3 DNA: TGTGGAAAGCCCATTACGGGAGCCGGGTTTAGTCAGCCCCAGCATTTT
D gene: .
J gene: TRBJ1-5
clone size: .
CDR3 length: 16
V gene: TRBV6-6

CDR3 protein: CASSPYEFPGPQETQYF
CDR3 DNA: TGTGCCAGCTCACCATACGAATTCCCAGGGCCCCAAGAGACCCAGTACTTC
D gene: .
J gene: TRBJ2-5
clone size: .
CDR3 length: 17
V gene: TRBV18

CDR3 protein: CASRAVNTEAFF
CDR3 DNA: TGTGCCAGCAGAGCCGTGAACACTGAAGCTTTCTTT
D gene: .
J gene: TRBJ1-1
clone size: few
CDR3 length: 12
V gene: TRBV6-5

CDR3 protein: CASSYEGDQPQHF
CDR3 DNA: TGTGCCAGCAGCTATGAGGGGGATCAGCCCCAGCATTTT
D gene: .
J gene: TRBJ1-5
clone size: .
CDR3 length: 13
V gene: TRBV6-5

CDR3 protein: CASSLNIAGVSDTQYF
CDR3 DNA: TGCGCCAGCAGCTTGAATATAGCGGGGGTATCAGATACGCAGTATTTT
D gene: TRBD2
J gene: TRBJ2-3
clone size: .
CDR3 length: 16
V gene: TRBV5-1

CDR3 protein: CASSPPSGRATAYGYTF
CDR3 DNA: TGTGCCAGCTCACCACCGAGTGGGCGGGCCACTGCCTATGGCTACACCTTC
D gene: .
J gene: TRBJ1-2
clone size: .
CDR3 length: 17
V gene: TRBV18